This T cell receptor beta chain stems from a study of blood T cell repertoires in COVID-19. Overall study: Donors in the United States, Italy and Spain gave samples during acute or convalescent COVID-19. Nucleic acid was either cDNA or gDNA, and it came from T cells, B-cell-depleted T cells, or PBMCs.

Trimming removed 9 bases from V and 0 bases from J, with 14 bases in between. The CDR3 runs 14 residues. The germline V gene has CDR1 LNHDA and CDR2 SQIVND (reference sequence). In the authors' workflow: Amplification of reference gene primers was used by the study to estimate nucleated cell counts. The method was immunoSEQ multiplex PCR; TCRdb's version includes in-frame clones alone and lacks a portion of them. D and trimming were read from the DNA, whereas the V and J calls and clone size are those reported in that table. The data show roughly 290,000 clones, approximately 80% seen once. The chain couples TRBV19 to TRBJ1-1; a weak D match, TRBD1 (6 bases). The sequence was obtained from a woman aged 45-59 years with active or convalescent COVID-19. Sequenced sample: peripheral blood. As DNA, the CDR3 is TGTGCCAGCTATGGGGGGGCTATGAACACTGAAGCTTTCTTT. Translating it yields CASYGGAMNTEAFF.